This T cell receptor beta chain was observed in a study of blood T cell repertoires in COVID-19. Study background: Both acute and convalescent COVID-19 samples were obtained from the United States, Italy and Spain. T cells, B-cell-depleted T cells, or PBMCs supplied cDNA or gDNA.

In the study's own analysis: Reference gene primer amplification gave nucleated cell count estimates. Profiled with immunoSEQ multiplex PCR; TCRdb holds only in-frame clones, not every one. That table supplies the V and J calls and clone size; D and trimming were determined from the DNA. Of roughly 350,000 clones listed, about nine tenths are singletons. Enrollment of patients from Seattle took place during active infection, with longitudinal follow-up. Trimming left V 7 bases short and J 4 bases short, with 11 bases between. This CDR3 has 12 residues. Germline V gene sequence: CDR1 MDHEN, CDR2 SYDVKM.

The gene calls are TRBV28 and TRBJ2-7; the D gene is possibly TRBD1 (6 bases). The TCR comes from a woman between 70 and 85 years old with COVID-19, enrolled during active disease. Material for sequencing was peripheral blood. CDR3 DNA: TGTGCCAGCAAAACGAGGGGGTACGAGCAGTACTTC. The encoded protein is CASKTRGYEQYF.